A selection of T cell receptor beta chains follows, all from one sample in a study of CD8 T cells in ankylosing spondylitis. A single record per CDR3 protein comes from TCRdb applying MiXCR to the 5' RACE reads. The table lists approximately 440,000 distinct CDR3 sequences, 17% of them singletons. Material: blood, either unsorted or a sorted T cell fraction (not recorded which). The source of these receptors is a male donor with ankylosing spondylitis. The CDR3 runs from the conserved cysteine through the conserved F or W. D genes are given only for firm matches. The size of a clone is reported for some rows only, either as once, few or many, or as a class for expanded clones.

D | J | V | size | DNA | CDR3
NA | TRBJ1-3 | TRBV12-3/TRBV12-4 | many | TGTGCCGGGTGTTCGAACTCTGGAAACACCATATATTTT | CAGCSNSGNTIYF
NA | TRBJ1-2 | TRBV12-3/TRBV12-4 | NA | TGTGCCAGCAGTTTCGAGAGGGGATACGGCTACACCTTC | CASSFERGYGYTF
NA | TRBJ1-2 | TRBV20-1 | NA | TGCAGTGCTAGGGATAATGGCAGAAGCTTTAACTATGGCTACACCTTC | CSARDNGRSFNYGYTF
TRBD2 | TRBJ2-1 | TRBV5-1 | few | TGCGCCAGCAGCCCAGACCAAACTAGCGGGCGTGAGCAGTTCTTC | CASSPDQTSGREQFF
NA | TRBJ2-5 | TRBV25-1 | NA | TGTGCCAGCAGTGACCGTACGTACCAAGAGACCCAGTACTTC | CASSDRTYQETQYF
TRBD1 | TRBJ1-3 | TRBV12-3/TRBV12-4 | many | TGTGCCAGCAGGCCACGCAGGGGGCTCTCAGGAAACACCATATATTTT | CASRPRRGLSGNTIYF
NA | TRBJ2-5 | TRBV12-3/TRBV12-4 | few | TGTGCCAGCAGTTTAGGTCTAGCGCGGTACCAAGAGACCCAGTACTTC | CASSLGLARYQETQYF
TRBD1 | TRBJ1-1 | TRBV7-9 | few | TGTGCCAGCAGACAAACAGGGGGTGATATTACTGAAGCTTTCTTT | CASRQTGGDITEAFF
NA | TRBJ2-7 | TRBV5-8 | many | TGTGCCAGCAGCTTAACAGACTACGAGCAGTACTTC | CASSLTDYEQYF
TRBD2 | TRBJ2-4 | TRBV7-2 | NA | TGTGCCAGCAGCGCCCGGGACGGTATTAGCGGGAGAGGGGGGGGAAGAGCCAAAAACATTCAGTACTTC | CASSARDGISGRGGGRAKNIQYF
TRBD2 | TRBJ2-1 | TRBV9 | many | TGTGCCAGCAGCGTAGGGACTAGCGGGTACGAGCAGTTCTTC | CASSVGTSGYEQFF
NA | TRBJ1-5 | TRBV20-1 | NA | TGCAGTGCTAGGGCCAGGGCCCCCAATCAGCCCCAGCATTTT | CSARARAPNQPQHF
NA | TRBJ2-7 | TRBV3-1 | NA | TGTGCCAGCACGGACGGAAACTACGAGCAGTACTTC | CASTDGNYEQYF
NA | TRBJ2-6 | TRBV7-6 | NA | TGTGCCAGCAGCCCCGACATTATTTCTGGGGCCAACGTCCTGACTTTC | CASSPDIISGANVLTF
TRBD1 | TRBJ2-7 | TRBV7-9 | NA | TGTGCCAGCAGCCTTTCCGGGACAGGGGGTCTGTACGAGCAGTACTTC | CASSLSGTGGLYEQYF
NA | TRBJ2-3 | TRBV7-9 | NA | TGTGCCAGCAGCTTAGACTCAAGGCGGGATACGCAGTATTTT | CASSLDSRRDTQYF
NA | TRBJ2-4 | TRBV27 | NA | TGTGCCAGCAGTTCAACAGGGAGGGCCAAAAACATTCAGTACTTC | CASSSTGRAKNIQYF
NA | TRBJ2-1 | TRBV5-1 | NA | TGCGCCAGCAGCGCCTTTACGGGTAGGAATGAGCAGTTCTTC | CASSAFTGRNEQFF
NA | TRBJ1-2 | TRBV11-2 | few | TGTGCCAGCTCACGACAGACGGGGTACTCAACTAACTATGGCTACACCTTC | CASSRQTGYSTNYGYTF
TRBD1 | TRBJ1-1 | TRBV7-8 | few | TGTGCCAGCAGCTACCTGACAGGGACGGGAGCTTTCTTT | CASSYLTGTGAFF
NA | TRBJ2-2 | TRBV4-3 | medium-sized | TGCGCCAGCAGCCAAGAGGGGTATTCGAACACCGGGGAGCTGTTTTTT | CASSQEGYSNTGELFF
TRBD2 | TRBJ2-7 | TRBV6-2/TRBV6-3 | NA | TGTGCCAGCAGTACCCGAGGCGGGGGGCCTTCCTACGAGCAGTACTTC | CASSTRGGGPSYEQYF
TRBD1 | TRBJ1-6 | TRBV10-3 | NA | TGTGCCATAACTCAGGGACAGGATTCACCCCTCCACTTT | CAITQGQDSPLHF
NA | TRBJ1-1 | TRBV20-1 | NA | TGCAGTGCGGGGGGAGGGGGATCCTCCGCTTTCTTT | CSAGGGGSSAFF
TRBD2 | TRBJ2-2 | TRBV5-4 | NA | TGTGCCAGCAGCTGGTCTAGCGGGAAGAACACCGGGGAGCTGTTTTTT | CASSWSSGKNTGELFF
NA | TRBJ2-2 | TRBV4-1 | NA | TGCGCCAGCAGCCAAGCGGGAGCGGGGAACACCGGGGAGCTGTTTTTT | CASSQAGAGNTGELFF
NA | TRBJ2-2 | TRBV5-1 | few | TGCGCCAGCAGCTTGGCTCCGCATACTATGGAGCTGTTTTTT | CASSLAPHTMELFF
NA | TRBJ2-3 | TRBV20-1 | few | TGCAGTGCTGCACGGACAGTATATACGCAGTATTTT | CSAARTVYTQYF
NA | TRBJ1-2 | TRBV12-3/TRBV12-4 | NA | TGTGCCAGCAGCCGAATGGGGGGCTACACCTTC | CASSRMGGYTF
TRBD2 | TRBJ2-5 | TRBV20-1 | many | TGCAGTGCTAGAGGGGGAGGGCCTCGGGAGACCCAGTACTTC | CSARGGGPRETQYF
TRBD2 | TRBJ2-3 | TRBV2 | few | TGTGCCAGCAGTGCTCGGCGGGGGGCTTACACAGATACGCAGTATTTT | CASSARRGAYTDTQYF
TRBD1 | TRBJ2-3 | TRBV6-5 | NA | TGTGCCAGCAGTTGGGGGGACAGGAGCGCAGATACGCAGTATTTT | CASSWGDRSADTQYF
TRBD2 | TRBJ2-3 | TRBV19 | few | TGTGCCAGTAGGGAGACTAGCGGGAGAAAGCAGTATTTT | CASRETSGRKQYF
TRBD1 | TRBJ1-5 | TRBV15 | few | TGTGCCACCAGCCTTGGTGGGACAGGGAGCAATCAGCCCCAGCATTTT | CATSLGGTGSNQPQHF
NA | TRBJ1-1 | TRBV28 | few | TGTGCCAGCAGTTTAATTCTCGGCTTAGTGGGGGCTGAAGCTTTCTTT | CASSLILGLVGAEAFF
TRBD2 | TRBJ2-1 | TRBV20-1 | NA | TGCTGCGCTAGAGATAGGAAGGCTAGCGGGAGGGGTTTCGAGGGTGAGCAGTTCTTC | CCARDRKASGRGFEGEQFF
TRBD1 | TRBJ1-1 | TRBV5-1 | NA | TGCGCCAGCAGCACCCAGGGGGCCGGCACTGAAGCTTTCTTT | CASSTQGAGTEAFF
NA | TRBJ1-4 | TRBV9 | few | TGTGCCAGCAGCGTAGAGTCCGGGATCTACGGAGAAAAACTGTTTTTT | CASSVESGIYGEKLFF
TRBD1 | TRBJ1-2 | TRBV10-3 | NA | TGTGCCACCCGACAGGGGGCTTGGGATGGCTACACCTTC | CATRQGAWDGYTF
TRBD1 | TRBJ1-5 | TRBV6-2/TRBV6-3 | NA | TGTGCCAGCAGGACAGGGGTGAGTGGCAATCAGCCCCAGCATTTT | CASRTGVSGNQPQHF
NA | TRBJ1-3 | TRBV4-1 | NA | TGCGCCAGCAGCCAAGATGCCCTTGGAGGGAGGAAGGCTGGAAACACCATATATTTT | CASSQDALGGRKAGNTIYF